Shown below are 26 T cell receptor beta chains from a single sample sequenced in a study of blood T cell repertoires in COVID-19. Using immunoSEQ multiplex PCR, the repertoire was profiled, and TCRdb retains in-frame clones only, with some absent. The sample has about 80,000 clones; around 78% are singletons. The sample comprised peripheral blood. The source of these receptors is a human donor in a cohort sampled during active COVID-19.

There are a few counts of this clone. The chain links TRBV12-5 to TRBJ1-2; D may be TRBD1 (5 bases). V lost 8 bases, J lost 4 bases, and 14 bases lay in between. The CDR3 consists of 13 residues. CDR1 and CDR2 from the germline V gene are LGHNT and FRNRAP. The CDR3 coding sequence is TGTGCTAGTTCCCCCGGGGGTCCCTATGGCTACACCTTC. Protein product: CASSPGGPYGYTF.

V and J are TRBV24-1 and TRBJ2-3, with 9 positions matching TRBD1. Germline V gives CDR1 KGHDR, CDR2 SFDVKD. Germline trimming cut 2 bases from V and 3 bases from J; bases unmatched to any gene: 2. This CDR3 comprises 15 residues. The CDR3 nucleotides read TGTGCCACCAGTGATTACAGGGGGCTAACAGATACGCAGTATTTT. It translates to CATSDYRGLTDTQYF.

This chain links TRBV28 with TRBJ2-7; 11 nucleotides line up with TRBD2. Germline assignment: CDR1 MDHEN and CDR2 SYDVKM. The length of the CDR3 is 17 residues. The ends lost 2 bases at V and 4 bases at J; junction bases unmatched: 10. The chain's CDR3 is CASSLLLAGGALYEQYF. DNA for the CDR3: TGTGCCAGCAGTTTACTGCTAGCGGGGGGCGCCTTGTACGAGCAGTACTTC.

The gene calls are TRBV24-1 and TRBJ2-5, with no clear D. This CDR3 has 13 residues. Per the germline V gene, CDR1 is KGHDR and CDR2 is SFDVKD. V dropped 5 bases and J dropped 1 base, with 7 bases sitting between them. In nucleotides, the CDR3 is TGTGCCACCAGTGGACATTCCCAAGAGACCCAGTACTTC. The encoded protein is CATSGHSQETQYF.

The J gene is TRBJ1-1, the V gene TRBV2; a weak D match, TRBD1 (6 bases). This CDR3 region has 12 residues. Trimming left V 9 bases short and J 4 bases short, with 12 bases between. CDR1 is SNHLY and CDR2 is FYNNEI in the germline V gene. For the CDR3, the DNA is TGTGCCAGAAAGGGGGATCGCACTGAAGCTTTCTTT. Its protein is CARKGDRTEAFF.

The V gene is TRBV7-8, the J gene TRBJ2-1; 8 positions match TRBD2. Trimming cost V 3 bases and J 10 bases; bases outside gene matches: 11. The CDR3 runs 15 residues. CDR1 and CDR2 from the germline V gene are SGHVS and FQNEAQ. The CDR3 sequence is CASSFPSGGAGEQFF. The CDR3, as DNA: TGTGCCAGCAGCTTCCCGAGCGGGGGAGCGGGGGAGCAGTTCTTC.

The gene calls are TRBV6-5 and TRBJ1-6; TRBD1 agrees at 10 bases. After removal of 6 bases from V and 5 bases from J, the junction contained 4 bases not matched to a gene. This CDR3 comprises 15 residues. In germline, CDR1 is MNHEY, CDR2 SVGAGI. The CDR3 reads CASSQGTGDNSPLHF. The CDR3 nucleotides read TGTGCCAGCAGCCAAGGGACAGGGGATAATTCACCCCTCCACTTT.

The V call is TRBV5-1, the J call TRBJ1-6; D is unresolved. CDR3 size: 14 residues. Germline CDR1 SGHRS, CDR2 YFSETQ. Trimming pared 5 bases from V and 9 bases from J, leaving 15 bases between. The CDR3 loop reads CASRPEPDFSPLHF. In DNA form, the CDR3 reads TGCGCCAGCAGACCCGAACCCGACTTTTCACCCCTCCACTTT.

This clone is a singleton in its sample. The chain couples TRBV28 to TRBJ1-1; no definite D call. V was clipped by 6 bases and J by 10 bases, with 18 bases between them. Germline CDR1 is MDHEN and CDR2 is SYDVKM. The CDR3 is 13 amino acids. This chain's CDR3 is CASRPPGRMSAFF. The CDR3 nucleotides are TGTGCCAGCAGACCCCCGGGGAGGATGTCAGCTTTCTTT.

The genes are TRBV6-6 and TRBJ1-3; D possibly corresponds to TRBD1 (6 bases). The CDR3 runs to 18 residues. V was cut by 5 bases and J by 2 bases, with 22 bases left in between. CDR1 is MNHNY, CDR2 SVGAGI, per germline (reference sequence). The CDR3 loop reads CASSPREGEIFAGNTIYF. CDR3 bases: TGTGCCAGCAGTCCCCGGGAGGGGGAGATTTTTGCTGGAAACACCATATATTTT.

The V and J genes are TRBV10-1 and TRBJ1-2; tentatively, D is TRBD1 (5 bases). Germline values: CDR1 WNHNN, CDR2 SYGVQD (reference sequence). This CDR3 spans 17 amino acids. Trimming pared 3 bases from V and 0 bases from J, leaving 17 bases between. CDR3 nucleotides: TGCGCCAGCAGTGATGTCACTAATGGGACTTCTAACTATGGCTACACCTTC. Translating gives CASSDVTNGTSNYGYTF.

The chain links TRBV7-6 to TRBJ2-2; TRBD2 agrees at 11 bases. The J segment lost 0 bases and the V segment lost 1 base, leaving 4 bases of the junction unmatched. The germline V gene encodes CDR1 SGHVS and CDR2 FNYEAQ. The CDR3 length is 18 residues. CDR3 protein: CASSLELAGATNTGELFF. For the CDR3, the DNA is TGTGCCAGCAGCTTAGAACTAGCGGGGGCTACGAACACCGGGGAGCTGTTTTTT.

In its sample, this clone was seen once. The CDR3 DNA follows: TGCGCCAGCAGCCAAGATTCGACAGGTTCGGGCGAAAAACTGTTTTTT. Translated: CASSQDSTGSGEKLFF. The V gene is TRBV4-1, the J gene TRBJ1-4; TRBD1 might be the D (6 bases). From germline, CDR1 is MGHRA and CDR2 YSYEKL. V was shortened by 0 bases and J by 8 bases, with 16 bases between the two germline ends. The CDR3 has 16 residues.

This clone was seen a handful of times. The chain employs TRBV5-1 and TRBJ2-1, with 11 positions matching TRBD2. The V gene's germline CDR1 is SGHRS and CDR2 YFSETQ. The CDR3 runs 20 residues. V shed 4 bases and J 9 bases; nucleotides not matched to a gene: 24. The chain's CDR3 is CASSLWTGVTLAGEGGEQFF. CDR3 nucleotide sequence: TGCGCCAGCAGCCTGTGGACAGGGGTCACACTAGCGGGAGAGGGGGGTGAGCAGTTCTTC.

J is TRBJ2-1 and V is TRBV12-3 or TRBV12-4, with D unclear. This CDR3 is built from 11 residues. The V and J ends lost 2 bases and 8 bases respectively, with 4 bases between them. The CDR3 coding sequence is TGTGCCAGCAGTTTACTCTATGAGCAGTTCTTC. Its translation: CASSLLYEQFF.

The chain combines TRBV29-1 with TRBJ2-1, with 10 bases lining up with TRBD2. CDR1 and CDR2 (germline): SQVTM, ANQGSEA. With V trimmed by 1 base and J by 6 bases, 9 bases remained unmatched. This CDR3 contains 16 residues. This chain's CDR3 is CSVEGLAGEVGNEQFF. The CDR3 coding sequence is TGCAGCGTTGAAGGGCTAGCGGGAGAGGTTGGCAATGAGCAGTTCTTC.

For the CDR3, the DNA is TGCGCCAGCAGCCAGACAGGGAAAGATTCACCCCTCCACTTT. This codes for CASSQTGKDSPLHF. The J gene is TRBJ1-6, the V gene TRBV4-3, with TRBD1 identical over 7 bases. The CDR3 totals 14 residues. CDR1 LGHNA and CDR2 YSLEER come from the germline V gene. V was clipped by 3 bases and J by 8 bases; unmatched bases: 4.

The chain is built from TRBV5-1 and TRBJ1-5; D unresolved. The CDR3 has 15 residues. Germline CDR1 is SGHRS and CDR2 is YFSETQ. V gave up 0 bases and J gave up 3 bases, with 10 bases separating them. CDR3 loop: CASSLDSSNNQPQHF. Here the CDR3 DNA reads TGCGCCAGCAGCTTGGACAGCTCTAACAATCAGCCCCAGCATTTT. Looking up the rest from reference TRBV5-1 and TRBJ1-5 gives the full variable domain: KAGVTQTPRYLIKTRGQQVTLSCSPISGHRSVSWYQQTPGQGLQFLFEYFSETQRNKGNFPGRFSGRQFSNSRSEMNVSTLELGDSALYLCASSLDSSNNQPQHFGDGTRLSIL.

V is TRBV24-1 and J is TRBJ1-5; no reliable D call. The CDR3 consists of 14 residues. The V gene lost 3 bases and the J gene lost 12 bases, with 17 bases spanning the gap. Germline CDR1 is KGHDR and CDR2 is SFDVKD. The CDR3: CATSDAESPEYQHF. The CDR3, as DNA: TGTGCCACCAGTGATGCGGAAAGTCCAGAGTACCAGCATTTT.

The chain links TRBV6-7 to TRBJ1-1; D call uncertain. TRBV6-7 has ORF status, its function being uncertain. The length of the CDR3 is 11 residues. Trimming cost V 5 bases and J 4 bases, with 5 bases left between them. The CDR3 DNA reads TGTGCCAGCAGTCAGATCACTGAAGCTTTCTTT. As protein: CASSQITEAFF.

The genes are TRBV9 and TRBJ1-3; TRBD1 matches at 7 bases. Losses at the gene ends were 0 bases for V and 0 bases for J; bases not matched to a gene: 9. In germline, CDR1 is SGDLS, CDR2 YYNGEE. This CDR3 region has 18 residues. The CDR3, as DNA: TGTGCCAGCAGCGTAGGGGGCGGGCAGGGGGTCTCTGGAAACACCATATATTTT. Protein sequence: CASSVGGGQGVSGNTIYF.

The chain employs TRBV4-1 and TRBJ1-1; D is unresolved. The length of the CDR3 is 13 residues. Looked up from germline, CDR1 is MGHRA and CDR2 is YSYEKL. Trimming shortened V by 1 base and J by 5 bases, and 8 bases separated the two germline ends. CDR3 nucleotides: TGCGCCAGCAGCCAAGGCGGGGAAACTGAAGCTTTCTTT. Protein product: CASSQGGETEAFF.

This clone was counted at least ten times. V usage is TRBV27 and J usage is TRBJ1-1; D not certain. This CDR3 is built from 15 residues. The V and J ends lost 2 bases and 0 bases respectively, with 10 bases between them. Germline CDR1 reads MNHEY; CDR2 reads SMNVEV (reference sequence). The CDR3 bases are TGTGCCAGCAGTTTAAACGGGTTCTTGAACACTGAAGCTTTCTTT. This encodes CASSLNGFLNTEAFF.

The rearrangement joins TRBV2 to TRBJ1-5; D ambiguous. The CDR3 covers 14 residues. Germline loops: CDR1 SNHLY, CDR2 FYNNEI. The V end was cut by 4 bases, the J end by 0 bases, with 7 bases between. The CDR3 DNA reads TGTGCCAGCAGTGCCCAGTTTAGCAATCAGCCCCAGCATTTT. This sequence encodes CASSAQFSNQPQHF.

The chain links TRBV4-1 to TRBJ2-7; D remains ambiguous. V lost 3 bases, J lost 1 base, and 10 bases lay in between. The length of the CDR3 is 14 residues. Germline V gene data show CDR1 as MGHRA and CDR2 as YSYEKL. CDR3: CASSQAESSYEQYF. The DNA for the CDR3 is TGCGCCAGCAGCCAGGCGGAAAGTTCCTACGAGCAGTACTTC.

The rearrangement joins TRBV7-9 to TRBJ2-3, with 7 bases fitting TRBD2. Trimming cost V 1 base and J 6 bases; bases outside gene matches: 10. The germline V gene has CDR1 SEHNR and CDR2 FQNEAQ (reference sequence). The CDR3 is 16 residues long. The CDR3 loop reads CASSLGLADLTDTQYF. The CDR3 bases are TGTGCCAGCAGCTTAGGGCTAGCGGACCTGACGGATACGCAGTATTTT.